Sequencing of this T cell receptor beta chain was carried out in a study of blood T cell repertoires in COVID-19. TCRdb keeps only in-frame clones here, not all; method: immunoSEQ multiplex PCR. The sample has 88,000 or so clones, roughly 82% seen once; the top ten hold 9.5% to 15%. This CDR3 has 17 residues. Trimming took off 2 bases at V and 4 bases at J, with 20 bases between the two ends. Per the germline V gene, CDR1 is MNHNS and CDR2 is SASEGT. The rearrangement links TRBV6-1 to TRBJ1-1; the D gene is possibly TRBD1 (6 bases). The sequencing input was peripheral blood. The clonotype originates from a man older than 75 with acute or convalescent COVID-19. The CDR3 spells CASSEWMDSRGATEAFF. DNA for the CDR3: TGTGCCAGCAGTGAATGGATGGACAGCCGGGGGGCCACTGAAGCTTTCTTT.